These 22 T cell receptor beta chains share one sample of origin, sequenced in a study of blood T cell repertoires in COVID-19. Repertoires were generated with immunoSEQ multiplex PCR, while TCRdb's copy carries only in-frame clones and drops some. The data show over 150,000 clones, 90% seen once. The sequencing sample was made of peripheral blood. These receptor sequences come from a man aged 50-59 years with acute or convalescent COVID-19.

The gene calls are TRBV7-3 and TRBJ2-7; D is perhaps TRBD1 (6 bases). This CDR3 is 13 amino acids long. The germline V gene encodes CDR1 SGHTA and CDR2 FQGTGA. Trimming removed 5 bases from V and 4 bases from J, with 12 bases in between. The CDR3 region has the DNA TGTGCCAGCAGCCCGGGGACACAATACGAGCAGTACTTC. This encodes CASSPGTQYEQYF.

In its sample, this clone was seen a few times. The rearrangement links TRBV7-6 to TRBJ2-7, with D perhaps matching TRBD1 (6 bases). Germline CDR1 and CDR2: SGHVS and FNYEAQ. CDR3 length equals 16 residues. Trimming left V 3 bases short and J 0 bases short, with 15 bases between. The CDR3 DNA follows: TGTGCCAGCAGCTTCGGTTACAGGGCTGGCTCCTACGAGCAGTACTTC. Protein product: CASSFGYRAGSYEQYF.

The V gene is TRBV30, the J gene TRBJ2-7; 9 bases map to TRBD2. V lost 0 bases and J lost 3; bases outside the gene matches: 3. The length of the CDR3 is 14 residues. The V gene's germline CDR1 is GTSNPN and CDR2 SVGIG (reference sequence). The CDR3 spells CAWSVAAGGYEQYF. Written as DNA, the CDR3 is TGTGCCTGGAGTGTAGCAGCGGGAGGCTACGAGCAGTACTTC.

The chain recombines TRBV5-8 with TRBJ2-4; 7 bases map to TRBD2. The germline CDR1 and CDR2 sequences are SGHTS and YDEGEE. Trimming removed 0 bases from V and 6 bases from J; junction bases left unmatched: 0. CDR3 length equals 13 residues. The CDR3 loop is CASSLGGRNIQYF. CDR3 nucleotides: TGTGCCAGCAGCTTGGGCGGGAGAAACATTCAGTACTTC.

This clone appeared once. The CDR3 here is CAWNRDSMTDTQYF. The CDR3 nucleotides are TGTGCCTGGAACCGGGACTCTATGACAGATACGCAGTATTTT. This chain connects TRBV30 to TRBJ2-3, with D possibly matching TRBD2 (6 bases). Trimming left V 4 bases short and J 3 bases short, with 14 bases between. Germline V gives CDR1 GTSNPN, CDR2 SVGIG (reference sequence). This CDR3 spans 14 amino acids.

The chain has TRBV27 and TRBJ2-3; tentatively, D is TRBD2 (5 bases). This CDR3 is 14 amino acids long. V was clipped by 3 bases and J by 0 bases, with 7 bases between them. The germline V gene has CDR1 MNHEY and CDR2 SMNVEV (reference sequence). The chain's CDR3 is CASSFRTSTDTQYF. Here the CDR3 DNA reads TGTGCCAGCAGTTTTAGGACTAGCACAGATACGCAGTATTTT.

The V and J genes are TRBV11-2 and TRBJ1-3; 8 positions agree with TRBD1. The length of the CDR3 is 14 residues. Germline V CDR1 and CDR2: SGHAT, FQNNGV. Losses at the gene ends were 7 bases for V and 2 bases for J; bases not matched to a gene: 4. In DNA form, the CDR3 reads TGTGCCAGCACTCGGACAGGGACTGGAAACACCATATATTTT. Residues: CASTRTGTGNTIYF.

The chain has TRBV5-4 and TRBJ1-2; D not resolved. Germline loops: CDR1 SGHNT, CDR2 YYREEE (reference sequence). V lost 4 bases and J 6 bases, leaving 19 bases between the germline ends. The CDR3 consists of 15 residues. The CDR3 loop reads CASSAGGQVFDGYTF. For the CDR3, the DNA is TGTGCCAGCAGCGCCGGTGGGCAAGTATTCGATGGCTACACCTTC. Full variable domain (outside the CDR3, taken from reference TRBV5-4 and TRBJ1-2): ETGVTQSPTHLIKTRGQQVTLRCSSQSGHNTVSWYQQALGQGPQFIFQYYREEENGRGNFPPRFSGLQFPNYSSELNVNALELDDSALYLCASSAGGQVFDGYTFGSGTRLTVV.

The rearrangement joins TRBV4-1 to TRBJ1-1, with D possibly TRBD1 on 5 matching bases. CDR1 is MGHRA and CDR2 is YSYEKL in the germline V gene. V lost 1 base and J lost 11, with 14 bases in between. The CDR3 is 13 residues long. This CDR3 reads CASSQAGESTAFF. In DNA, the CDR3 is TGCGCCAGCAGCCAAGCGGGGGAGTCGACGGCTTTCTTT.

The chain recombines TRBV5-1 with TRBJ2-7; 7 bases agree with TRBD1. Germline values: CDR1 SGHRS, CDR2 YFSETQ. This CDR3 has 14 amino acids. The trim removed 1 base at V and 6 bases at J, leaving 7 bases unmatched. The CDR3 region is CASSLRGLVREQYF. The CDR3 nucleotides read TGCGCCAGCAGCTTGAGGGGGCTAGTTCGCGAGCAGTACTTC.

The V call is TRBV19, the J call TRBJ1-5; the D gene is possibly TRBD1 (6 bases). The V gene's germline CDR1 is LNHDA and CDR2 SQIVND (reference sequence). V was clipped by 1 base and J by 6 bases, with 13 bases between them. The CDR3 runs to 15 residues. This CDR3 reads CASSIAQGRGQPQHF. The CDR3 DNA is TGTGCCAGTAGTATAGCCCAGGGGAGGGGTCAGCCCCAGCATTTT.

This clone was seen a single time. The chain has TRBV29-1 and TRBJ1-3, with D possibly matching TRBD1 (6 bases). Germline CDR1 reads SQVTM; CDR2 reads ANQGSEA. This CDR3 has 12 amino acids. V lost 5 bases and J lost 7, with 12 bases in between. The chain's CDR3 is CSVTGRGNTIYF. In nucleotides, the CDR3 is TGCAGCGTTACAGGGAGGGGCAACACCATATATTTT. Full variable domain (outside the CDR3, taken from reference TRBV29-1 and TRBJ1-3): SAVISQKPSRDICQRGTSLTIQCQVDSQVTMMFWYRQQPGQSLTLIATANQGSEATYESGFVIDKFPISRPNLTFSTLTVSNMSPEDSSIYLCSVTGRGNTIYFGEGSWLTVV.

The V call is TRBV19, the J call TRBJ1-2; D might be TRBD1 (5 bases). The V gene lost 2 bases and the J gene lost 3 bases, with 19 bases spanning the gap. Looked up from germline, CDR1 is LNHDA and CDR2 is SQIVND (reference sequence). This CDR3 contains 17 residues. CDR3 in amino acids: CASSITRRGDLYYGYTF. The CDR3 region has the DNA TGTGCCAGTAGTATAACCCGCCGCGGGGACCTCTACTATGGCTACACCTTC.

The chain has TRBV18 and TRBJ1-2; D gene unclear. There are 13 residues in the CDR3. The V gene lost 2 bases and the J gene lost 2 bases, with 6 bases spanning the gap. In germline, CDR1 is KGHSH, CDR2 LQKENI. The CDR3 here is CASSPGTNYGYTF. Here the CDR3 DNA reads TGTGCCAGCTCACCAGGCACCAACTATGGCTACACCTTC.

The rearrangement uses TRBV6-6 and TRBJ1-2; 9 bases agree with TRBD1. In germline, CDR1 is MNHNY, CDR2 SVGAGI (reference sequence). V lost 10 bases and J lost 6; bases outside the gene matches: 9. The CDR3 covers 13 residues. This chain's CDR3 is CATVPGQGHGYTF. The CDR3 coding sequence is TGTGCCACCGTCCCGGGACAGGGTCATGGCTACACCTTC.

J is TRBJ2-5 and V is TRBV7-9, with TRBD2 as a possible D gene (5 bases). The ends were cut back, 1 base at V and 7 bases at J, with 10 bases in the middle. Germline V gene data show CDR1 as SEHNR and CDR2 as FQNEAQ (reference sequence). The CDR3 extends over 13 amino acids. CDR3 region: CASSLVDEGTQYF. The DNA for the CDR3 is TGTGCCAGCAGCTTAGTAGATGAGGGGACCCAGTACTTC.

CDR3 bases: TGTGCCAGTAGTATCGGGGAGGGGCTGGACTATGGCTACACCTTC. This gives the protein CASSIGEGLDYGYTF. The chain joins TRBV19 to TRBJ1-2, with a tentative D call TRBD1 (5 bases). This CDR3 has 15 residues. Germline V lookup: CDR1 LNHDA, CDR2 SQIVND (reference sequence). The V gene lost 3 bases and the J gene lost 3 bases, with 14 bases spanning the gap. The full variable domain, rest sourced from reference TRBV19 and TRBJ1-2, is DGGITQSPKYLFRKEGQNVTLSCEQNLNHDAMYWYRQDPGQGLRLIYYSQIVNDFQKGDIAEGYSVSREKKESFPLTVTSAQKNPTAFYLCASSIGEGLDYGYTFGSGTRLTVV.

V gene TRBV28 combines with J gene TRBJ2-3; D remains unclear. V lost 4 bases and J lost 7, with 9 bases in between. The germline V gene has CDR1 MDHEN and CDR2 SYDVKM. The CDR3 consists of 12 residues. The CDR3 bases are TGTGCCAGCAGTTCAGGAACACATACGCAGTATTTT. Protein sequence: CASSSGTHTQYF.

The J gene is TRBJ2-2, the V gene TRBV3-1 (or the pseudogene TRBV3-2); 9 positions match TRBD1. The germline CDR1 and CDR2 sequences are LGHDT and YNNKEL (reference sequence). After removal of 2 bases from V and 0 bases from J, the junction contained 19 bases not matched to a gene. This CDR3 spans 22 amino acids. The DNA of the CDR3 is TGTGCCAGCAGCCAAAACGGGGGCCGTGGGGGACAGGGAAAATCGAACACCGGGGAGCTGTTTTTT. Its protein is CASSQNGGRGGQGKSNTGELFF.

The chain recombines TRBV6-2 or TRBV6-3 with TRBJ2-5, with a weak D call TRBD2 (5 bases). V was trimmed by 3 bases and J by 2 bases, leaving 13 bases between them. Germline assignment: CDR1 MNHEY and CDR2 SVGEGT. The CDR3 loop spans 15 amino acids. Written as DNA, the CDR3 is TGTGCCAGCAGTTATCGGTTCGGGGTTCAAGAGACCCAGTACTTC. Protein: CASSYRFGVQETQYF.

The table lists this clone with a count of one. This chain uses TRBV5-1 with TRBJ1-2, with 7 nucleotides matching TRBD1. J was trimmed by 7 bases and V by 3 bases; bases with no gene match: 0. The germline gives CDR1 SGHRS, CDR2 YFSETQ. The CDR3 is made up of 11 amino acids. CDR3 nucleotide sequence: TGCGCCAGCAGCTCAGGGGGTGGCTACACCTTC. Translating gives CASSSGGGYTF.

The V call is TRBV10-3, the J call TRBJ1-1, with TRBD1 matching 9 bases. V lost 3 bases to trimming and J lost 4 bases; unmatched junction nucleotides: 6. CDR3 length: 15 amino acids. Germline V gives CDR1 ENHRY, CDR2 SYGVKD. Here the CDR3 reads CAISELDRGGTEAFF. The CDR3 DNA reads TGTGCCATCAGTGAACTAGACAGGGGGGGCACTGAAGCTTTCTTT.